This T cell receptor beta chain was obtained from a study of chemoradiotherapy in HPV16-positive cancers. Findings and caveats of the study: HPV-responsive T-cell expansion during chemoradiotherapy was linked to improved recurrence-free survival in HPV16-positive patients.

This CDR3 is 14 amino acids long. CDR1 is LGHNA, CDR2 YNFKEQ, per germline. V gave up 0 bases and J gave up 10 bases, with 13 bases separating them. Concerning this clone itself: What it binds is unknown.

Repertoires were sampled repeatedly during chemoradiotherapy. Some clones are missing from TCRdb's copy, which holds only in-frame ones; the method was immunoSEQ multiplex PCR. The table shows about 32,000 clones, with approximately 89% occurring only once. J is TRBJ2-1 and V is TRBV4-2, with a weak D call TRBD1 (5 bases). The material was blood, obtained from a patient who underwent chemoradiotherapy. This clonotype originated in a human donor with HPV-associated anogenital cancer. In nucleotides, the CDR3 is TGTGCCAGCAGCCAAGATTCAGGGTATTGGGAGCAGTTCTTC. This codes for CASSQDSGYWEQFF.